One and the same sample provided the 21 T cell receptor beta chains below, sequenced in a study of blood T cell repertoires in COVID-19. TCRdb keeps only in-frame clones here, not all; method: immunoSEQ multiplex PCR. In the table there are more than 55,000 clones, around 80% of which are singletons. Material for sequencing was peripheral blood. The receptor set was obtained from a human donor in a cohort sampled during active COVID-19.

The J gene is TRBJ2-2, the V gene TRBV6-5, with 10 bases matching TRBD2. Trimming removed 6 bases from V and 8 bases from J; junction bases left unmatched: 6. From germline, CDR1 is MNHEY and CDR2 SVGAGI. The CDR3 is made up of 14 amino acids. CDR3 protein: CASRVAGGSGELFF. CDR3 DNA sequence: TGTGCCAGCAGGGTAGCGGGAGGATCAGGGGAGCTGTTTTTT.

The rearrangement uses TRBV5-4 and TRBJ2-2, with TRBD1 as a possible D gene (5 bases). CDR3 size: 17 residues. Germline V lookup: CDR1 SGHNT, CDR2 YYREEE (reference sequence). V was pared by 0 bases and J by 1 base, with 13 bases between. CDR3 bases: TGTGCCAGCAGCTTGGGGGGCCCCACAGGGAACACCGGGGAGCTGTTTTTT. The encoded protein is CASSLGGPTGNTGELFF.

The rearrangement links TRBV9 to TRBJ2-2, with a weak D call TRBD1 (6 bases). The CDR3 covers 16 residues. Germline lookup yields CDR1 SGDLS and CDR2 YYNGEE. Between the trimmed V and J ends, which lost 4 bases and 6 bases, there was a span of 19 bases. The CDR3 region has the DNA TGTGCCAGCAGCCGTACCGGCAGGGGCTTATCCGGGGAGCTGTTTTTT. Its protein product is CASSRTGRGLSGELFF. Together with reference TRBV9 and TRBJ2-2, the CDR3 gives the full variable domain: DSGVTQTPKHLITATGQRVTLRCSPRSGDLSVYWYQQSLDQGLQFLIQYYNGEERAKGNILERFSAQQFPDLHSELNLSSLELGDSALYFCASSRTGRGLSGELFFGEGSRLTVL.

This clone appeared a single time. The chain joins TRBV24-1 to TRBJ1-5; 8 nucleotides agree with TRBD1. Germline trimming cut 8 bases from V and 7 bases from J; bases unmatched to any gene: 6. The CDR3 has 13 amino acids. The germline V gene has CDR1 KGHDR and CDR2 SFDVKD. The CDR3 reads CATNRTGRQPQHF. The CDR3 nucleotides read TGTGCCACCAACCGGACAGGGCGACAGCCCCAGCATTTT.

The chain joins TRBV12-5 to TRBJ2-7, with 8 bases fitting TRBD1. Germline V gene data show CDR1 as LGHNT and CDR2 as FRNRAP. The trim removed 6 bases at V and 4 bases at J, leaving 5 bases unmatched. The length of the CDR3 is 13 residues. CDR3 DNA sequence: TGTGCTAGTGGACAGGGGGTACGGTACGAGCAGTACTTC. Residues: CASGQGVRYEQYF. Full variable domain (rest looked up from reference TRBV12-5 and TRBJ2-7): DARVTQTPRHKVTEMGQEVTMRCQPILGHNTVFWYRQTMMQGLELLAYFRNRAPLDDSGMPKDRFSAEMPDATLATLKIQPSEPRDSAVYFCASGQGVRYEQYFGPGTRLTVT.

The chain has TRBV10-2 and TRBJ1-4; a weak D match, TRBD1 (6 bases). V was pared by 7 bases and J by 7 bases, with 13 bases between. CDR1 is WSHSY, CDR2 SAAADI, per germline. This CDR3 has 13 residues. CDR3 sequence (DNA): TGCGCCAGCACCGAAGGGACATTTGAAAAACTGTTTTTT. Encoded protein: CASTEGTFEKLFF.

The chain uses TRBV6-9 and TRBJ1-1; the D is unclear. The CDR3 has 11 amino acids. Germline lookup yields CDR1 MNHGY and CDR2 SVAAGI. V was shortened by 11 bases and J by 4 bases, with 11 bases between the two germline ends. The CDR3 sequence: CAAGRGTEAFF. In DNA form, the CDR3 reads TGTGCCGCGGGAAGAGGCACTGAAGCTTTCTTT.

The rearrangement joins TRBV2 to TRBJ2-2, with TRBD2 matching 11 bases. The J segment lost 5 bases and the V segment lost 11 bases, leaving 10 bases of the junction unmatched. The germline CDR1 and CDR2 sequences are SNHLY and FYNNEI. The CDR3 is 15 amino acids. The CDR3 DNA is TGTGCCTCGGCCGGACTAGCGGGTAGTACCGGGGAGCTGTTTTTT. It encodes CASAGLAGSTGELFF.

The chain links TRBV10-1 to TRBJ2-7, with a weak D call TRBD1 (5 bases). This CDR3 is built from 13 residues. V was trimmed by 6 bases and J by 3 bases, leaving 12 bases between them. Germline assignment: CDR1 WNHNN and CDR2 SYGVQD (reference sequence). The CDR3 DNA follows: TGCGCCAGCAGCGTAGGCGACAGCTACGAGCAGTACTTC. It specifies CASSVGDSYEQYF.

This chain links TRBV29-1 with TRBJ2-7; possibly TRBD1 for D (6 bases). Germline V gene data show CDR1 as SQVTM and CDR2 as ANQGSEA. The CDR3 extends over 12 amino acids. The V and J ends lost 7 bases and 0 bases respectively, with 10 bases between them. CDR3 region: CSAGQSSYEQYF. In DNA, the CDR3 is TGCAGCGCAGGACAGAGCTCCTACGAGCAGTACTTC.

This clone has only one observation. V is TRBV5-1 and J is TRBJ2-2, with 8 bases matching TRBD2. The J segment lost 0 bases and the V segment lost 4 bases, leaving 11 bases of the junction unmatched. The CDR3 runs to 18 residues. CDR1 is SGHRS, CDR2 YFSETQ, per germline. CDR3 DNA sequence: TGCGCCAGCAGCCGGGGACTAGGGAGCCTCGCGAACACCGGGGAGCTGTTTTTT. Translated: CASSRGLGSLANTGELFF.

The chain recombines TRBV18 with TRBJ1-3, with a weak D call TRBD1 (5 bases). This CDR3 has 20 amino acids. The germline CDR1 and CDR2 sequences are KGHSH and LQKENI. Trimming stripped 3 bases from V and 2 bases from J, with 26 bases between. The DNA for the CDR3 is TGTGCCAGCTCACCTGTAGTTTTTCAAGGGGTTTTGAAAACTGGAAACACCATATATTTT. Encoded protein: CASSPVVFQGVLKTGNTIYF.

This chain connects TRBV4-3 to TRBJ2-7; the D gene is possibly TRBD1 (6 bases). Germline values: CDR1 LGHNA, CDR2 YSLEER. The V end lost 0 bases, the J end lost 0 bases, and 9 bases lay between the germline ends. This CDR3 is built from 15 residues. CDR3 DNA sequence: TGCGCCAGCAGCCAAGACAGGGGCGCCTCCTACGAGCAGTACTTC. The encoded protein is CASSQDRGASYEQYF.

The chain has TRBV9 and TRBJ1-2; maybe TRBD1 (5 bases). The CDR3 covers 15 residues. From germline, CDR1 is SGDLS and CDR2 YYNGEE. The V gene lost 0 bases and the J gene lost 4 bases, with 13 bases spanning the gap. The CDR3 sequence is CASSVAMGQGYGYTF. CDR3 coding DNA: TGTGCCAGCAGCGTAGCTATGGGGCAAGGCTATGGCTACACCTTC.

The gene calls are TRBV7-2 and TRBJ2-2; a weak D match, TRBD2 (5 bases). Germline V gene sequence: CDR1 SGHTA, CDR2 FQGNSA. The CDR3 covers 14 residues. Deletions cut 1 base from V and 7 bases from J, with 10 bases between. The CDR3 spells CASSLDSGNGELFF. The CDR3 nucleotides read TGTGCCAGCAGCTTAGACAGCGGAAACGGGGAGCTGTTTTTT.

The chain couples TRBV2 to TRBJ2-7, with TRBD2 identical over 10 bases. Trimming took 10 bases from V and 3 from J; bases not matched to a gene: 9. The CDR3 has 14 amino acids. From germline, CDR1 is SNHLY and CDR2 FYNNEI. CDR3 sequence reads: CATKSGRAVYEQYF. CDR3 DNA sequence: TGTGCCACCAAAAGCGGGAGGGCCGTCTACGAGCAGTACTTC. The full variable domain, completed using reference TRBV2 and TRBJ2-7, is EPEVTQTPSHQVTQMGQEVILRCVPISNHLYFYWYRQILGQKVEFLVSFYNNEISEKSEIFDDQFSVERPDGSNFTLKIRSTKLEDSAMYFCATKSGRAVYEQYFGPGTRLTVT.

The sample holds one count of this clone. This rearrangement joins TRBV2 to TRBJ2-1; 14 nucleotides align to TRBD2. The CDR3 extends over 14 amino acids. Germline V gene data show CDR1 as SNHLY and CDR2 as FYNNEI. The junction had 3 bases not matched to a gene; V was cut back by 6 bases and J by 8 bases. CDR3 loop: CASRGLAGEYEQFF. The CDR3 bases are TGTGCCAGCAGGGGACTAGCGGGAGAGTATGAGCAGTTCTTC.

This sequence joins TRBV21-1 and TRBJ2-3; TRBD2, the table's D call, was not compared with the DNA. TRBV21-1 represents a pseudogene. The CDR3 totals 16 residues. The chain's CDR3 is CASLLKREGPPDTQYF. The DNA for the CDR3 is TGTGCCAGCCTCCTCAAGCGGGAGGGCCCACCAGATACGCAGTATTTT.

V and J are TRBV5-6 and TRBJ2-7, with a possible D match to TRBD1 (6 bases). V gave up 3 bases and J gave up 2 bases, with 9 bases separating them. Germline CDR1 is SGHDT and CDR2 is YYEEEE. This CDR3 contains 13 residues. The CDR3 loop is CASSYQGPYEQYF. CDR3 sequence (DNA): TGTGCCAGCAGCTACCAGGGGCCCTACGAGCAGTACTTC.

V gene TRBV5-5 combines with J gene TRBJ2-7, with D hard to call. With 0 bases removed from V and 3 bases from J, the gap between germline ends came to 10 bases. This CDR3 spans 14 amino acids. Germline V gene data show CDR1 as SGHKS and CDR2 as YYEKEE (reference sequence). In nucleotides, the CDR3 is TGTGCCAGCAGCTTGGGGGCCGCGAACTACGAGCAGTACTTC. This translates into CASSLGAANYEQYF.

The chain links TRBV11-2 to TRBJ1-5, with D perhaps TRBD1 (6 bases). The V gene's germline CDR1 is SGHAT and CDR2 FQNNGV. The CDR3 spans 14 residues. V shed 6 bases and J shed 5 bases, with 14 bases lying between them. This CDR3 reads CASSSTGSDQPQHF. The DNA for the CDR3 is TGTGCCAGCAGTTCTACAGGGTCGGATCAGCCCCAGCATTTT. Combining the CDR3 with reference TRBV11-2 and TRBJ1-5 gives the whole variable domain EAGVAQSPRYKIIEKRQSVAFWCNPISGHATLYWYQQILGQGPKLLIQFQNNGVVDDSQLPKDRFSAERLKGVDSTLKIQPAKLEDSAVYLCASSSTGSDQPQHFGDGTRLSIL.